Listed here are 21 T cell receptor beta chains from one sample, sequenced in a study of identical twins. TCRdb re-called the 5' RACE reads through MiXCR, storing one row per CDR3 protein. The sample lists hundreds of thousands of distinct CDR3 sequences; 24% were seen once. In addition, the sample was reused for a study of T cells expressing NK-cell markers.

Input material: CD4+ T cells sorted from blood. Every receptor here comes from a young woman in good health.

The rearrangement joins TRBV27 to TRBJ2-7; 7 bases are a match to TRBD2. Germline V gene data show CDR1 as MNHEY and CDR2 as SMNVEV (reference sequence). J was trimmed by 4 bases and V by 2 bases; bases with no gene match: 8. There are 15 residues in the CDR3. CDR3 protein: CASSLMRRELYEQYF. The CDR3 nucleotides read TGTGCCAGCAGTTTAATGAGGCGGGAGTTGTACGAGCAGTACTTC.

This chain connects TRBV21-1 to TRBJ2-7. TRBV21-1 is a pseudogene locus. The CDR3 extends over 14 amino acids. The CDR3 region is CASSKGRQGQGQYF. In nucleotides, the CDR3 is TGTGCCAGCAGCAAAGGAAGACAAGGCCAAGGGCAGTACTTC.

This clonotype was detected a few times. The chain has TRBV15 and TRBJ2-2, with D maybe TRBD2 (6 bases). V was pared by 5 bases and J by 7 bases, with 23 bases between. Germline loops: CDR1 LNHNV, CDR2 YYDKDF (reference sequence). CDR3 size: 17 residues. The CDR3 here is CATSSPSSGPIYGELFF. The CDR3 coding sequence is TGTGCCACCAGCTCACCCAGTAGCGGCCCTATATACGGGGAGCTGTTTTTT.

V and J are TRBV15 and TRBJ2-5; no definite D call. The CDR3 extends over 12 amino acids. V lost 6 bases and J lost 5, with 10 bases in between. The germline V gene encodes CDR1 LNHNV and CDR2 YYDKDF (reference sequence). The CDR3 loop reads CATSPGYETQYF. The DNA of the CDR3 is TGTGCCACCAGTCCTGGGTATGAGACCCAGTACTTC.

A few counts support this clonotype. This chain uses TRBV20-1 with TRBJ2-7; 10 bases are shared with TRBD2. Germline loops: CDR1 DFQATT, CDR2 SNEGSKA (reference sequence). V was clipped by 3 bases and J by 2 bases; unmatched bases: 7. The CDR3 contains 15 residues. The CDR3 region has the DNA TGCAGTGCTAGCTTCCCTAGCGGGAGTGCCTACGAGCAGTACTTC. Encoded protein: CSASFPSGSAYEQYF.

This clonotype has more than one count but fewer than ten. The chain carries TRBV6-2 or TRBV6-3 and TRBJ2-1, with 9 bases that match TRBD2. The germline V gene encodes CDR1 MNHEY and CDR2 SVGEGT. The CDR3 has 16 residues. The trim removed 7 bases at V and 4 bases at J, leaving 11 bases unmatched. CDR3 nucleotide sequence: TGTGCCAGCACTCCTTATAGCGGGAGTTCGTACAATGAGCAGTTCTTC. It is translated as CASTPYSGSSYNEQFF.

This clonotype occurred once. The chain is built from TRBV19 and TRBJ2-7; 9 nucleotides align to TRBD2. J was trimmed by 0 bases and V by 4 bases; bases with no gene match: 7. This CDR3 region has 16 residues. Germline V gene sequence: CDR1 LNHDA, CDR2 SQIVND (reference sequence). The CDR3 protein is CASSKLTSGDSYEQYF. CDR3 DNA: TGTGCCAGTAGTAAGTTGACTAGCGGCGACTCCTACGAGCAGTACTTC. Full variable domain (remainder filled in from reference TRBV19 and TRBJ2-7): DGGITQSPKYLFRKEGQNVTLSCEQNLNHDAMYWYRQDPGQGLRLIYYSQIVNDFQKGDIAEGYSVSREKKESFPLTVTSAQKNPTAFYLCASSKLTSGDSYEQYFGPGTRLTVT.

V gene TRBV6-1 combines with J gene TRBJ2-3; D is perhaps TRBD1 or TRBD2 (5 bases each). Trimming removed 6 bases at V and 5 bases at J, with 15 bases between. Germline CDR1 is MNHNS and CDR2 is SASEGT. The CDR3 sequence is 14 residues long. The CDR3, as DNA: TGTGCCAGCAGCCCCCGTGAGGGACGAGATACGCAGTATTTT. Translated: CASSPREGRDTQYF.

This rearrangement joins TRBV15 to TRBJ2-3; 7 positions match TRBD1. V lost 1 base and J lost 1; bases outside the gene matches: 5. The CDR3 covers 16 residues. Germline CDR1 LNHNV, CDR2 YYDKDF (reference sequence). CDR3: CATSRAPGTGTDTQYF. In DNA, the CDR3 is TGTGCCACCAGCAGAGCCCCCGGGACAGGCACAGATACGCAGTATTTT.

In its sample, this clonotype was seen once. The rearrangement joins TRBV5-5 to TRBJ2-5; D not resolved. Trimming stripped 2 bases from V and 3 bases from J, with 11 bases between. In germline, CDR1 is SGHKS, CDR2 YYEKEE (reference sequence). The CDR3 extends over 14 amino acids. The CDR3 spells CASSFSAAEETQYF. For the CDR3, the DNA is TGTGCCAGCAGCTTTTCGGCAGCCGAAGAGACCCAGTACTTC.

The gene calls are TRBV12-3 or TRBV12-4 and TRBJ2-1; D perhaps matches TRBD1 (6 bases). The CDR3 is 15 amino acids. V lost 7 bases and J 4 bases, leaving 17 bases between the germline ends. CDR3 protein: CASNRAGERYNEQFF. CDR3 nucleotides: TGTGCCAGCAACAGGGCCGGGGAGCGTTACAATGAGCAGTTCTTC.

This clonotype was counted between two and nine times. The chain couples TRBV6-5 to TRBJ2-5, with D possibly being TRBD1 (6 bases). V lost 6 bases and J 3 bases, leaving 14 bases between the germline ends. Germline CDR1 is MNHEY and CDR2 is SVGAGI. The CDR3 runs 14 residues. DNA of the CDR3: TGTGCCAGCAGACTCGTATACAGGGAAGAGACCCAGTACTTC. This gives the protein CASRLVYREETQYF.

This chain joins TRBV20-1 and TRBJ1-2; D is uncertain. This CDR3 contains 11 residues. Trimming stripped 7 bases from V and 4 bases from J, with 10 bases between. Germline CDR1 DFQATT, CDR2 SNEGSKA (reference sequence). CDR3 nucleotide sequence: TGCAGTGTGGGTTCCATCTATGGCTACACCTTC. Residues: CSVGSIYGYTF.

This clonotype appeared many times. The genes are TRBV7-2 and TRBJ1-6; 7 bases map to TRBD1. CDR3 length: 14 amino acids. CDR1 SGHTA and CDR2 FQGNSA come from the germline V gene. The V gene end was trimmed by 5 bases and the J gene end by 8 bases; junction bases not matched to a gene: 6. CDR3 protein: CASSEQGRHSPLHF. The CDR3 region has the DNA TGTGCCAGCAGCGAACAGGGGCGGCATTCACCCCTCCACTTT.

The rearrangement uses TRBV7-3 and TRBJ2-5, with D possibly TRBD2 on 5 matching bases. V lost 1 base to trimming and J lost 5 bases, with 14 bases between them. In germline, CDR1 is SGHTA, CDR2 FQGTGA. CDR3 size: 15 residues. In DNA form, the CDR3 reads TGTGCCAGCAGCTTAATACCCTCTAGCTACGAGACCCAGTACTTC. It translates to CASSLIPSSYETQYF.

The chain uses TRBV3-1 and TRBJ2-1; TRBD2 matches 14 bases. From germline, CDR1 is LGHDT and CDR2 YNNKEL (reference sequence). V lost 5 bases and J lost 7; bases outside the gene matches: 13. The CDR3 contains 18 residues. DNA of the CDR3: TGTGCCAGCAGCTCACATAACTCCGGGACTAGCGGGAGTAATGAGCAGTTCTTC. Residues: CASSSHNSGTSGSNEQFF.

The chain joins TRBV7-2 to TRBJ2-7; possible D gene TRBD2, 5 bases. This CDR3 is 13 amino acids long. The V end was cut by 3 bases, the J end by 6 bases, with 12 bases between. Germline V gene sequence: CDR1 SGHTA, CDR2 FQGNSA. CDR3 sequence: CASSFNPRAEQYF. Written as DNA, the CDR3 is TGTGCCAGCAGCTTTAACCCGAGGGCCGAGCAGTACTTC.

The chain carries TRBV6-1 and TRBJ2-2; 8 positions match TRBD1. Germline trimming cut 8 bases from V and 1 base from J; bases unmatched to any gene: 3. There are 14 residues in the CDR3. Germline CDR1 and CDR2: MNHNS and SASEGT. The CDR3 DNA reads TGTGCCAGCCTCGGACAGGGGAACACCGGGGAGCTGTTTTTT. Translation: CASLGQGNTGELFF.

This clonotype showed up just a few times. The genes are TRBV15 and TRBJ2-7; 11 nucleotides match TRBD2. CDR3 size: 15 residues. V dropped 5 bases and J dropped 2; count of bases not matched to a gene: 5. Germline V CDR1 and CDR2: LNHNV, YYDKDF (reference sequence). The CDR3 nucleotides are TGTGCCACCAGCCCGTTAGCGGGGGGGGCCTACGAGCAGTACTTC. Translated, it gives CATSPLAGGAYEQYF.

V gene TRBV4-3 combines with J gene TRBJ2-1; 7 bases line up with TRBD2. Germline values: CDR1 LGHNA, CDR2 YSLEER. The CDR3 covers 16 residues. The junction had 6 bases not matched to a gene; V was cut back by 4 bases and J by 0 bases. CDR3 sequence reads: CASSRVLASSYNEQFF. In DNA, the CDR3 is TGCGCCAGCAGCCGCGTACTAGCGAGCTCCTACAATGAGCAGTTCTTC.

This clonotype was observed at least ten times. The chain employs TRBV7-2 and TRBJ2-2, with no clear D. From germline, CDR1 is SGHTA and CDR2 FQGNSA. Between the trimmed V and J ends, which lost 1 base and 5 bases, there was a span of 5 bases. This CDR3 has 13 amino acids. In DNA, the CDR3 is TGTGCCAGCAGCTTAGTTTGGACCGGGGAGCTGTTTTTT. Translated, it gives CASSLVWTGELFF.